The 32 T cell receptor beta chains below all came from one sample that was sequenced in a study of early T cells in non-severe SARS-CoV-2 infection. One entry per CDR3 protein results from TCRdb running MiXCR on the 5' RACE reads. The sample contains about 26,000 distinct CDR3 sequences, 4% to 4.5% of which appear only once. Sequenced sample: whole blood. The source is an adult who was a healthcare worker with PCR-confirmed SARS-CoV-2 infection or an uninfected control (not recorded which).

The table lists this clonotype with many counts. V gene TRBV10-3 combines with J gene TRBJ2-7; TRBD2 is a possible D gene (6 bases). V lost 7 bases, J lost 1 base, and 14 bases lay in between. The CDR3 sequence is 14 residues long. Germline loops: CDR1 ENHRY, CDR2 SYGVKD. The CDR3 is CAIKAGSSSYEQYF. The DNA for the CDR3 is TGTGCCATCAAAGCGGGCAGCAGTTCCTACGAGCAGTACTTC.

The table lists this clonotype with many counts. The V and J genes are TRBV18 and TRBJ1-1; D is unclear. V was trimmed by 3 bases and J by 3 bases, leaving 11 bases between them. CDR3 length: 14 residues. CDR1 is KGHSH and CDR2 is LQKENI in the germline V gene. The CDR3, as DNA: TGTGCCAGCTCACCTCCGGCGGGAGACACTGAAGCTTTCTTT. This encodes CASSPPAGDTEAFF.

The sample holds many counts of this clonotype. V and J are TRBV7-2 and TRBJ2-3; 7 nucleotides agree with TRBD2. The CDR3 is 15 residues long. CDR1 and CDR2 from the germline V gene are SGHTA and FQGNSA. Losses at the gene ends were 1 base for V and 5 bases for J; bases not matched to a gene: 6. The CDR3 sequence is CASSLVAGAGDTQYF. CDR3 nucleotides: TGTGCCAGCAGCTTAGTTGCGGGAGCCGGAGATACGCAGTATTTT.

The chain combines TRBV29-1 with TRBJ1-1; TRBD1 is a possible D gene (5 bases). This CDR3 has 14 residues. Germline values: CDR1 SQVTM, CDR2 ANQGSEA. The V end was cut by 7 bases, the J end by 0 bases, with 15 bases between. CDR3 amino acids: CSALAGRVNTEAFF. The CDR3 DNA reads as TGCAGCGCCCTGGCAGGGAGGGTGAACACTGAAGCTTTCTTT.

This clonotype was seen at least ten times. The chain links TRBV7-9 to TRBJ2-6; D not certain. Germline V lookup: CDR1 SEHNR, CDR2 FQNEAQ (reference sequence). The CDR3 sequence is 14 residues long. V lost 6 bases and J lost 2, with 8 bases in between. CDR3 in amino acids: CASSLWTGANVLTF. For the CDR3, the DNA is TGTGCCAGCAGTTTATGGACTGGGGCCAACGTCCTGACTTTC.

This clonotype has a count of ten or more. V usage is TRBV7-8 and J usage is TRBJ2-4; TRBD2 aligns across 13 bases. This CDR3 spans 16 amino acids. Germline V gene sequence: CDR1 SGHVS, CDR2 FQNEAQ. Trimming took 4 bases from V and 6 from J; bases not matched to a gene: 6. CDR3 coding DNA: TGTGCCAGCAGCTACTCGAGGACTAGCGGGGGAAACATTCAGTACTTC. It codes for CASSYSRTSGGNIQYF.

In its sample, this clonotype was seen many times. The chain combines TRBV21-1 with TRBJ2-7; TRBD2 is the table's D call and was not checked against the DNA. TRBV21-1 constitutes a pseudogene. The CDR3 totals 15 residues. The DNA of the CDR3 is TGTGCCAGCAGCAAGCGGACTAGCGGGAGTCTCGAGCAGTACTTC. Translated, it gives CASSKRTSGSLEQYF.

This clonotype was detected only a few times. The CDR3 protein is CASSMSGELFF. The CDR3 bases are TGTGCCAGTAGTATGTCCGGGGAGCTGTTTTTT. V is TRBV19 and J is TRBJ2-2, with D uncertain. Germline V gives CDR1 LNHDA, CDR2 SQIVND (reference sequence). V was cut by 3 bases and J by 6 bases, with 2 bases left in between. The CDR3 covers 11 residues.

This clonotype has more than one count but fewer than ten. The chain links TRBV4-3 to TRBJ2-5; a weak D match, TRBD2 (6 bases). V lost 0 bases, J lost 5 bases, and 13 bases lay in between. Germline values: CDR1 LGHNA, CDR2 YSLEER. The CDR3 is 15 amino acids. The CDR3 region is CASSQELAGRETQYF. CDR3 coding DNA: TGCGCCAGCAGCCAAGAACTCGCGGGACGTGAGACCCAGTACTTC.

This clonotype was seen a few times. The chain couples TRBV20-1 to TRBJ1-6; D perhaps matches TRBD1 (5 bases). CDR1 and CDR2 (germline): DFQATT, SNEGSKA (reference sequence). The CDR3 spans 14 residues. Trimming took 6 bases from V and 5 from J, leaving 14 bases between them. The CDR3 sequence is CSAQPTGHNSPLHF. The DNA for the CDR3 is TGCAGTGCCCAGCCCACAGGTCATAATTCACCCCTCCACTTT.

This clonotype appeared many times. CDR3 sequence (DNA): TGTGCCAGCAGCCCCTGGACTAGCGGAGGCACCGGGGAGCTGTTTTTT. This codes for CASSPWTSGGTGELFF. The chain carries TRBV4-2 and TRBJ2-2, with 10 bases identical to TRBD2. The CDR3 runs to 16 residues. V gave up 4 bases and J gave up 4 bases; unmatched junction bases: 6. CDR1 LGHNA and CDR2 YNFKEQ come from the germline V gene.

This clonotype was recorded many times. This chain uses TRBV2 with TRBJ1-2; no clear D. The V gene's germline CDR1 is SNHLY and CDR2 FYNNEI. Trimming removed 2 bases from V and 6 bases from J, with 16 bases in between. This CDR3 is built from 15 residues. As DNA, the CDR3 is TGTGCCAGCAGTGAAAGAGGAAATGGAGGCGATGGCTACACCTTC. Translating gives CASSERGNGGDGYTF.

This clonotype was counted at least ten times. This chain joins TRBV19 and TRBJ1-3; D gene ambiguous. Trimming left V 8 bases short and J 0 bases short, with 11 bases between. Germline V gives CDR1 LNHDA, CDR2 SQIVND (reference sequence). The CDR3 loop spans 14 amino acids. The CDR3 region is CASSTRNSGNTIYF. The CDR3 DNA follows: TGTGCCAGTTCTACCAGGAACTCTGGAAACACCATATATTTT.

This clonotype was observed a handful of times. V is TRBV11-2 and J is TRBJ2-1; weak D call: TRBD1 (7 bases). V was shortened by 5 bases and J by 6 bases, with 20 bases between the two germline ends. Germline V gives CDR1 SGHAT, CDR2 FQNNGV. There are 16 residues in the CDR3. The CDR3 DNA reads as TGTGCCAGCAGCGCGACTAGTCCTGGGACAGCCAATGAGCAGTTCTTC. Protein product: CASSATSPGTANEQFF.

The J gene is TRBJ2-3, the V gene TRBV6-5; a possible D gene is TRBD2 (5 bases). The CDR3 has 14 residues. Trimming pared 6 bases from V and 5 bases from J, leaving 15 bases between. CDR1 MNHEY and CDR2 SVGAGI come from the germline V gene. The CDR3 coding sequence is TGTGCCAGCAGCCCTCGAGGGCGGAGAGATACGCAGTATTTT. This encodes CASSPRGRRDTQYF.

This clonotype is medium-sized (0.01 to 0.1%) within its sample. V is TRBV30 and J is TRBJ2-5, with 8 bases fitting TRBD2. Germline trimming cut 3 bases from V and 5 bases from J; bases unmatched to any gene: 11. This CDR3 has 15 residues. CDR1 GTSNPN and CDR2 SVGIG come from the germline V gene (reference sequence). CDR3 DNA sequence: TGTGCCTGGAGCTTTATAGCGGGAATTGAGGAGACCCAGTACTTC. This encodes CAWSFIAGIEETQYF.

This clonotype was counted many times. The chain uses TRBV20-1 and TRBJ2-3, with 11 bases matching TRBD2. Germline loops: CDR1 DFQATT, CDR2 SNEGSKA (reference sequence). CDR3 length: 15 amino acids. Germline trimming cut 3 bases from V and 0 bases from J; bases unmatched to any gene: 2. This CDR3 reads CSARGLAASTDTQYF. CDR3 nucleotides: TGCAGTGCTAGGGGACTAGCGGCTAGCACAGATACGCAGTATTTT.

This clonotype was seen repeatedly, ten times or more. The chain recombines TRBV7-8 with TRBJ1-2; D remains ambiguous. The CDR3 is 13 amino acids. Per germline, CDR1 SGHVS and CDR2 FQNEAQ. V was trimmed by 0 bases and J by 2 bases, leaving 4 bases between them. The CDR3 is CASSLAGNYGYTF. The CDR3 nucleotides are TGTGCCAGCAGCTTAGCCGGAAACTATGGCTACACCTTC.

By its share, this clonotype is medium-sized. This chain joins TRBV29-1 and TRBJ1-1; D ambiguous. In germline, CDR1 is SQVTM, CDR2 ANQGSEA. V was pared by 6 bases and J by 0 bases, with 11 bases between. The CDR3 runs 13 residues. CDR3 sequence reads: CSVNDGLNTEAFF. The CDR3, as DNA: TGCAGCGTCAACGACGGCTTGAACACTGAAGCTTTCTTT.

This clonotype appeared many times. V is TRBV3-1 and J is TRBJ2-1; 8 bases align to TRBD2. The CDR3 has 15 amino acids. From germline, CDR1 is LGHDT and CDR2 YNNKEL (reference sequence). The trim removed 3 bases at V and 7 bases at J, leaving 8 bases unmatched. The CDR3 protein is CASSHDSGIWNEQFF. The CDR3 region has the DNA TGTGCCAGCAGCCATGATAGCGGGATTTGGAATGAGCAGTTCTTC.

In this sample, this clonotype turned up many times. The rearrangement links TRBV7-2 to TRBJ2-1, with 11 bases aligning to TRBD2. CDR1 is SGHTA and CDR2 is FQGNSA in the germline V gene. With 4 bases clipped from V and 7 bases from J, the junction kept 6 bases outside the gene matches. CDR3 length: 15 residues. The CDR3 sequence is CASSSGLAGWNEQFF. The CDR3 DNA sequence: TGTGCCAGCAGCTCCGGACTAGCGGGCTGGAATGAGCAGTTCTTC.

A few counts support this clonotype. The chain combines TRBV21-1 with TRBJ1-1; no check of the table's D call, TRBD1, against the DNA was made. TRBV21-1 is a documented pseudogene. The CDR3 spans 16 residues. CDR3 sequence: CASSPPEGQGGTEAFF. CDR3 nucleotide sequence: TGTGCCAGCAGCCCTCCCGAAGGCCAGGGGGGAACTGAAGCTTTCTTT.

The table lists this clonotype with many counts. The CDR3, as DNA: TGTGCCAGCACCCTACTAGCGGGAGTGTACGAGCAGTACTTC. Its translation: CASTLLAGVYEQYF. The chain recombines TRBV6-6 with TRBJ2-7; 11 bases map to TRBD2. The CDR3 runs to 14 residues. Unmatched junction bases numbered 6, after V lost 7 bases and J lost 4 bases. Germline CDR1 MNHNY, CDR2 SVGAGI (reference sequence).

This clonotype was seen repeatedly, ten times or more. The chain has TRBV29-1 and TRBJ2-2; 12 bases fit TRBD2. The V gene end was trimmed by 7 bases and the J gene end by 3 bases; junction bases not matched to a gene: 6. Looked up from germline, CDR1 is SQVTM and CDR2 is ANQGSEA. The CDR3 is made up of 15 amino acids. CDR3 in amino acids: CSAKLAGGYTGELFF. CDR3 coding DNA: TGCAGCGCCAAACTAGCGGGAGGATACACCGGGGAGCTGTTTTTT.

There are many counts of this clonotype. The rearrangement links TRBV30 to TRBJ1-3, with 7 positions matching TRBD1. The CDR3 is 14 amino acids. J gave up 5 bases and V 2 bases, and 6 bases lay outside the gene matches. Looked up from germline, CDR1 is GTSNPN and CDR2 is SVGIG (reference sequence). CDR3 nucleotides: TGTGCCTGGAGTCCCAAGGGGGCGAGAAACACCATATATTTT. The encoded protein is CAWSPKGARNTIYF.

This clonotype showed up many times. V and J are TRBV5-1 and TRBJ2-6; no clear D. The CDR3 is made up of 18 amino acids. V was shortened by 4 bases and J by 1 base, with 18 bases between the two germline ends. Germline V gene sequence: CDR1 SGHRS, CDR2 YFSETQ. The CDR3 is CASSAGSSRFSGANVLTF. The CDR3 DNA reads TGCGCCAGCAGCGCCGGTTCGTCTCGGTTTTCTGGGGCCAACGTCCTGACTTTC.

Judged by abundance, this clonotype is medium-sized. V gene TRBV11-2 combines with J gene TRBJ2-1; D uncertain. The CDR3 extends over 16 amino acids. With 5 bases removed from V and 0 bases from J, the gap between germline ends came to 14 bases. Germline CDR1 reads SGHAT; CDR2 reads FQNNGV. CDR3 sequence (DNA): TGTGCCAGCAGCCCAATTCGGACGGGCTCCTACAATGAGCAGTTCTTC. It encodes CASSPIRTGSYNEQFF. Supplemented by reference TRBV11-2 and TRBJ2-1, the full variable domain reads EAGVAQSPRYKIIEKRQSVAFWCNPISGHATLYWYQQILGQGPKLLIQFQNNGVVDDSQLPKDRFSAERLKGVDSTLKIQPAKLEDSAVYLCASSPIRTGSYNEQFFGPGTRLTVL.

There are many counts of this clonotype. The chain carries TRBV6-4 and TRBJ2-2; the D is unclear. The CDR3 spans 14 residues. Trimming left V 3 bases short and J 0 bases short, with 5 bases between. Germline V gives CDR1 MRHNA, CDR2 SNTAGT. CDR3 in amino acids: CASSEVANTGELFF. The CDR3 DNA reads TGTGCCAGCAGTGAGGTGGCGAACACCGGGGAGCTGTTTTTT.

This clonotype was detected only a few times. The rearrangement joins TRBV24-1 to TRBJ2-7; weak D call: TRBD1 (7 bases). Germline CDR1 is KGHDR and CDR2 is SFDVKD. Trimming cost V 1 base and J 4 bases, with 13 bases left between them. The CDR3 length is 15 residues. The CDR3 sequence is CATSDFRGARYEQYF. The CDR3 nucleotides are TGTGCCACCAGTGATTTCAGGGGGGCGAGATACGAGCAGTACTTC.

The table lists this clonotype with many counts. This chain uses TRBV5-1 with TRBJ2-7, with a tentative D call TRBD2 (6 bases). Germline assignment: CDR1 SGHRS and CDR2 YFSETQ. The length of the CDR3 is 14 residues. V was pared by 0 bases and J by 2 bases, with 9 bases between. The DNA of the CDR3 is TGCGCCAGCAGCTTGGCTGCGGGACCCTACGAGCAGTACTTC. Translating it yields CASSLAAGPYEQYF. The full variable domain, completed using reference TRBV5-1 and TRBJ2-7, is KAGVTQTPRYLIKTRGQQVTLSCSPISGHRSVSWYQQTPGQGLQFLFEYFSETQRNKGNFPGRFSGRQFSNSRSEMNVSTLELGDSALYLCASSLAAGPYEQYFGPGTRLTVT.

This clonotype was detected many times. The chain joins TRBV4-3 to TRBJ2-3, with D unresolved. This CDR3 region has 15 residues. V lost 0 bases and J lost 4, with 11 bases in between. Germline loops: CDR1 LGHNA, CDR2 YSLEER. In nucleotides, the CDR3 is TGCGCCAGCAGCCAAGAAGGCCAGGCACCAGATACGCAGTATTTT. Translated, it gives CASSQEGQAPDTQYF.

This clonotype was observed many times. V usage is TRBV11-2 and J usage is TRBJ2-7, with D perhaps given as TRBD1 or TRBD2 (6 bases each). The CDR3 totals 15 residues. V lost 3 bases and J 5 bases, leaving 17 bases between the germline ends. CDR1 is SGHAT, CDR2 FQNNGV, per germline. The CDR3 DNA reads as TGTGCCAGCAGCTTTGTAGGGGGGTCTTCCCACGAGCAGTACTTC. This sequence encodes CASSFVGGSSHEQYF.